This T cell receptor (beta chain) was captured by sequencing in a study of shared clonotypes between healthy human individuals (TCRdb year 2020). Looking at the study overall: A couple of women and a few men aged 18 to 49 years were included in the cohort. Per donor, three plates each were used for CD4 naive and CD4 memory, two for CD8 naive, and one for CD8 memory. The study deeply sequenced blood TCR repertoires of about 5 healthy adults to estimate repertoire size and the extent of clonotype sharing between individuals. Leukapheresis yielded between about 0.9 and 9 billion PBMCs per donor. Different laboratories and diverse techniques were used to prepare libraries and sequence TCR repertoires, to increase sequencing depth and limit assay-specific biases.

Results and caveats for the whole study, not just this receptor: Naive subsets generally had larger estimated clonotype richness than memory subsets did. About 5% of naive CD4, 3.5% of naive CD8, around 2.3% of memory CD4, and 0.4% of memory CD8 clonotypes were shared across several donors. Rarefaction of sorted-subset datasets indicated incomplete sequencing despite the large sequencing depth. The genetic and exposure-history diversity represented was limited by the small number of donors. Based on pairwise subsampling, the degree of clonotype sharing among donors was expected to be affected by sequencing depth. Higher generation probabilities were observed for clonotypes shared by all four sorted-subset donors than for non-shared clonotypes. Sampling was limited to blood, and TCR repertoires in tissue likely differ from TCR repertoires in blood.

The germline V gene encodes CDR1 SGHVS and CDR2 FQNEAQ. Trimming costs V 3 bases and J 0 bases, and their ends lie 11 bases apart. The CDR3 spans 16 residues, from the cysteine through the phenylalanine. The entry retains the CDR3 DNA only, 48 bases that are in frame from base 1. As for this clone: This receptor's antigen is unknown. Per-base quality was not reported, and no clone a single base away is much larger than it.

TCR CDR3 regions were amplified from genomic DNA by multiplex PCR using the deep immunoSEQ assay. Extracted genomic DNA from each cell subset was spread evenly across all wells of several immunoSEQ 96-well plates, with each plate serving as a replicate. For sorted subsets, each replicate PCR was loaded with roughly 190 ng genomic DNA, equivalent to 30,000 to 35,000 T cell genomes. Purified libraries were measured with a Qubit 3.0 fluorometer, size-checked on a Bioanalyzer 2100, and measured again with the KAPA Library Quantification kit. Every immunoSEQ 96-well plate was sequenced on a separate single-read 150-cycle Illumina NextSeq 550 flow cell. In the original analysis: Because only junctional sequences without quality scores were contained in the immunoSEQ output, filtering matching that applied to full-length reads could not be performed. Sequences were annotated with PyIR, a Python wrapper for IgBLAST v1.9, and V/J genes and CDR3 were assigned using IMGT germline references. Reads were filtered out if the reads had weak V/J assignments (E-value above 1e-6), no CDR3, stop codons, out-of-frame junctions, or ambiguous translated residues. V3J clonotypes were defined as sequences sharing an identical inferred V gene, J gene, and CDR3 amino acid sequence. The percentage overlap between two repertoires was calculated by dividing the number of shared unique clonotypes by the size of the smaller repertoire. Three approaches were used to assess repertoire richness: RTK rarefaction, the Chao1 estimator, and Recon v2.1 estimates of unobserved clonotypes. For all TCRbeta clonotypes obtained by the gDNA method from a handful of donors, generation probabilities were computed with OLGA. As stored in TCRdb, this immuneACCESS dataset retains in-frame rearrangements with V and J assigned. A fraction of the clones does not appear; measured against another copy, unresolved V genes explain less than half of the discrepancy, and the remainder lacks a known reason. V, J and clone size are taken as reported in that table, and D and trimming were inferred from the DNA itself. The sample table shows more than 850,000 clones, and 78% are seen once. About 0.52% of the sample comes from the top ten.

The donors were healthy, HIV-negative adults who had no recently reported acute infections or vaccinations. All donors were Caucasian adults living in Nashville, Tennessee, USA. CD4+ T cells were enriched by magnetic negative selection; naive cells were then positively selected on CD45RA, and the negative fraction formed the memory subset. Blood was collected by leukapheresis, and PBMCs were isolated by Ficoll-Histopaque density gradient centrifugation and then cryopreserved in liquid nitrogen vapor phase. Analytical flow cytometry was used to check the purity and quantity of each magnetically sorted T cell population. Genomic DNA was isolated from each sorted fraction and quantified by UV absorbance on a Nanodrop 2000c.

Sequenced input: memory CD4+ T cells from PBMCs. The sample's cell subset or site label, in plain terms: CD45RA-negative fraction. Rearrangement joined TRBV7-8 to TRBJ1-4; the D gene cannot be named for sure. The TCR comes from a man younger than 35 in good health. Some clones in this sample may be carry-over from other donors' samples. Here is the DNA: TGTGCCAGCAGCTTCCGGGCCCCGGCAACTAATGAAAAACTGTTTTTT. It specifies CASSFRAPATNEKLFF. With the portions outside the CDR3 filled from the reference TRBV7-8 and TRBJ1-4 genes, the complete variable region becomes GAGVSQSPRYKVAKRGQDVALRCDPISGHVSLFWYQQALGQGPEFLTYFQNEAQLDKSGLPSDRFFAERPEGSVSTLKIQRTQQEDSAVYLCASSFRAPATNEKLFFGSGTQLSVL.